A selection of T cell receptor beta chains follows, all from one sample in a study of T cell repertoires in aging, cancer and after chemotherapy. TCRdb reprocessed the multiplex PCR reads with MiXCR, giving one entry per CDR3 protein. The data show around 9,500 distinct CDR3 sequences, approximately 54% seen once. The sample comprised blood. These receptors were taken from a human donor in good health. CDR3s include the opening cysteine and the closing phenylalanine or tryptophan. The D gene is left open where the match is weak. Some rows have no size entry. The others give once, few or many, or a class for an expanded clone.

cdr3_nt: TGTGCCAGTAGTACTAGCGACGGGGAGACCCAGTACTTC; cdr3_aa: CASSTSDGETQYF; v_call: TRBV19; d_call: .; j_call: TRBJ2-5; clone_size: .
cdr3_nt: TGTGCCAGCAGTGAAGCCCCAGCTACAGGGGGCACTGAAGCTTTCTTT; cdr3_aa: CASSEAPATGGTEAFF; v_call: TRBV6-1; d_call: TRBD1; j_call: TRBJ1-1; clone_size: few
cdr3_nt: TGTGCCAGCAGCTTAGGACCTCAGAACGGGTATTTT; cdr3_aa: CASSLGPQNGYF; v_call: TRBV4-3; d_call: .; j_call: TRBJ2-3; clone_size: few
cdr3_nt: TGTGCCAGCTCACCACCATCAGGGACCTACGAGCAGTACTTC; cdr3_aa: CASSPPSGTYEQYF; v_call: TRBV18; d_call: .; j_call: TRBJ2-7; clone_size: .
cdr3_nt: TGTGCCAGCAGTTACTCCGGACCCCAAGAGACCCAGTACTTC; cdr3_aa: CASSYSGPQETQYF; v_call: TRBV6-2/TRBV6-3; d_call: .; j_call: TRBJ2-5; clone_size: .
cdr3_nt: TGTGCCAGTAGTAGATCGGGCCAGGTCTACGAGCAGTACTTC; cdr3_aa: CASSRSGQVYEQYF; v_call: TRBV19; d_call: .; j_call: TRBJ2-7; clone_size: .
cdr3_nt: TGTGCCAGCAGTTTGGGAGGGGGGGGGACTGAAGCTTTCTTT; cdr3_aa: CASSLGGGGTEAFF; v_call: TRBV27; d_call: .; j_call: TRBJ1-1; clone_size: few
cdr3_nt: TGTGCCAGTAGTATGGGGGAGGTCCGGAATTCACCCCTCCACTTT; cdr3_aa: CASSMGEVRNSPLHF; v_call: TRBV19; d_call: .; j_call: TRBJ1-6; clone_size: .
cdr3_nt: .; cdr3_aa: CASTSGRITGELFF; v_call: TRBV19; d_call: .; j_call: TRBJ2-2; clone_size: few
cdr3_nt: TGTGCCAGCAGTTCGGGACAGGGGGGGGCGGAGACCCAGTACTTC; cdr3_aa: CASSSGQGGAETQYF; v_call: TRBV6-5; d_call: TRBD1; j_call: TRBJ2-5; clone_size: few
cdr3_nt: TGTGCCATCAGTGACCCGGCAGGGGACCCAACCTACGAGCAGTACTTC; cdr3_aa: CAISDPAGDPTYEQYF; v_call: TRBV10-3; d_call: .; j_call: TRBJ2-7; clone_size: once
cdr3_nt: TGTGCCAGCAGCCCAACAGGGGTGGTTGGCTATGGCTACACCTTC; cdr3_aa: CASSPTGVVGYGYTF; v_call: TRBV27; d_call: TRBD1; j_call: TRBJ1-2; clone_size: .
cdr3_nt: TGTGCCAGCAGTTTATCGGGGTTAGACTTCGAGCAGTACTTC; cdr3_aa: CASSLSGLDFEQYF; v_call: TRBV12-3/TRBV12-4; d_call: .; j_call: TRBJ2-7; clone_size: few
cdr3_nt: TGTGCCAGCAGCGGGGGGGGTCAGGGCCTTGGTTCACCCCTCCACTTT; cdr3_aa: CASSGGGQGLGSPLHF; v_call: TRBV5-4; d_call: .; j_call: TRBJ1-6; clone_size: few
cdr3_nt: TGTGCCAGCAGTTTCGGTCGGGATTCACCCCTCCACTTT; cdr3_aa: CASSFGRDSPLHF; v_call: TRBV27; d_call: .; j_call: TRBJ1-6; clone_size: few
cdr3_nt: TGTGCCAGCAGCTTGGAGTTCCGGAGGAGCTATGGCTACACCTTC; cdr3_aa: CASSLEFRRSYGYTF; v_call: TRBV5-6; d_call: .; j_call: TRBJ1-2; clone_size: .
cdr3_nt: TGTGCCAGTGGGGACAGGGCTATGTATGAGCAGTTCTTC; cdr3_aa: CASGDRAMYEQFF; v_call: TRBV19; d_call: TRBD1; j_call: TRBJ2-1; clone_size: few
cdr3_nt: TGTGCCAGCAGTAAGGGACCGCCTGGGGCCAACGTCCTGACTTTC; cdr3_aa: CASSKGPPGANVLTF; v_call: TRBV6-4; d_call: .; j_call: TRBJ2-6; clone_size: .
cdr3_nt: TGTGCCAGCACCCGACTTGGGAGGAGGGACACGAATTCACCCCTCCACTTT; cdr3_aa: CASTRLGRRDTNSPLHF; v_call: TRBV6-5; d_call: .; j_call: TRBJ1-6; clone_size: .
cdr3_nt: TGTGCCTGGAGTGAAGGACGGGATGTGTTTTTT; cdr3_aa: CAWSEGRDVFF; v_call: TRBV30; d_call: .; j_call: TRBJ1-4; clone_size: few
cdr3_nt: TGTGCCAGCAGCTATCGGCACGAGCAGTACTTC; cdr3_aa: CASSYRHEQYF; v_call: TRBV5-4; d_call: .; j_call: TRBJ2-7; clone_size: once
cdr3_nt: TGTGCCACGGCGGGGGGGGGCATACATGAGCAGTTCTTC; cdr3_aa: CATAGGGIHEQFF; v_call: TRBV6-5; d_call: TRBD2; j_call: TRBJ2-1; clone_size: few
cdr3_nt: TGCGCCACCAGGGGGACTGCCGAAAACACCGGGGAGCTGTTTTTT; cdr3_aa: CATRGTAENTGELFF; v_call: TRBV5-1; d_call: .; j_call: TRBJ2-2; clone_size: once
cdr3_nt: TGTGCCTGGAGTCAACAGGGGAACACTGAAGCTTTCTTT; cdr3_aa: CAWSQQGNTEAFF; v_call: TRBV30; d_call: .; j_call: TRBJ1-1; clone_size: .
cdr3_nt: TGTGCCAGCAGCTTCTCGAGGGGTACAGGGTTCTATGGAAACACCATATATTTT; cdr3_aa: CASSFSRGTGFYGNTIYF; v_call: TRBV7-9; d_call: .; j_call: TRBJ1-3; clone_size: few
cdr3_nt: TGTGCCAGCAGCCCAGACTTGCAAAGGTCCTACAATGAGCAGTTCTTC; cdr3_aa: CASSPDLQRSYNEQFF; v_call: TRBV5-6; d_call: .; j_call: TRBJ2-1; clone_size: .
cdr3_nt: TGTGCCAGTAGCGATCCAGGGCCAACAACTGGAAACACCATATATTTT; cdr3_aa: CASSDPGPTTGNTIYF; v_call: TRBV19; d_call: .; j_call: TRBJ1-3; clone_size: .
cdr3_nt: TGTGCCAGCAGTTACGCCAGGGGAAATTCACCCCTCCACTTT; cdr3_aa: CASSYARGNSPLHF; v_call: TRBV12-3/TRBV12-4; d_call: .; j_call: TRBJ1-6; clone_size: few
cdr3_nt: TGTGCTCGGGGGCGGGAGACGAATGAGCAGTTCTTC; cdr3_aa: CARGRETNEQFF; v_call: TRBV30; d_call: .; j_call: TRBJ2-1; clone_size: .
cdr3_nt: TGTGCCAGCAGTTTACGGCTCGTGCAGGGCCTAAATACGCAGTATTTT; cdr3_aa: CASSLRLVQGLNTQYF; v_call: TRBV27; d_call: .; j_call: TRBJ2-3; clone_size: .
cdr3_nt: TGTGCCAGTAGTACCGGGACAAGCGTACGGGAGCAGTACTTC; cdr3_aa: CASSTGTSVREQYF; v_call: TRBV19; d_call: .; j_call: TRBJ2-7; clone_size: few
cdr3_nt: TGTGCCTGGAGTACCCTAGCGGGTAACTCCTACGAGCAGTACTTC; cdr3_aa: CAWSTLAGNSYEQYF; v_call: TRBV30; d_call: TRBD2; j_call: TRBJ2-7; clone_size: few
cdr3_nt: TGCAGTGCTCCTCCTTTGACTTACAACACCGGGGAGCTGTTTTTT; cdr3_aa: CSAPPLTYNTGELFF; v_call: TRBV20-1; d_call: .; j_call: TRBJ2-2; clone_size: few
cdr3_nt: TGTGCCTGGACCTTCTCACCGGGGCGGGCGGCAGTTAGCCAAGAGACCCAGTACTTC; cdr3_aa: CAWTFSPGRAAVSQETQYF; v_call: TRBV30; d_call: .; j_call: TRBJ2-5; clone_size: .
cdr3_nt: TGTGCCAGCAGTTATGCCACCACACAAGAGACCCAGTACTTC; cdr3_aa: CASSYATTQETQYF; v_call: TRBV6-5; d_call: .; j_call: TRBJ2-5; clone_size: .
cdr3_nt: TGTGCCAGTAGAACAGGAGGACAGCCCCAGCATTTT; cdr3_aa: CASRTGGQPQHF; v_call: TRBV19; d_call: .; j_call: TRBJ1-5; clone_size: few
cdr3_nt: TGTGCCAGCAGATCAGACACGGCCTATGGCTACACCTTC; cdr3_aa: CASRSDTAYGYTF; v_call: TRBV6-6; d_call: .; j_call: TRBJ1-2; clone_size: .
cdr3_nt: TGTGCCAGCAGTTTCCACCACCTTGGTACTGAAGCTTTCTTT; cdr3_aa: CASSFHHLGTEAFF; v_call: TRBV27; d_call: .; j_call: TRBJ1-1; clone_size: .
cdr3_nt: TGTGCCAGCATCACGACTAGCGGGAACTCCTACAATGAGCAGTTCTTC; cdr3_aa: CASITTSGNSYNEQFF; v_call: TRBV7-9; d_call: TRBD2; j_call: TRBJ2-1; clone_size: .
cdr3_nt: TGTGCCTGGAGTGTAGGGGCGACCCAGTACTTC; cdr3_aa: CAWSVGATQYF; v_call: TRBV30; d_call: .; j_call: TRBJ2-5; clone_size: .